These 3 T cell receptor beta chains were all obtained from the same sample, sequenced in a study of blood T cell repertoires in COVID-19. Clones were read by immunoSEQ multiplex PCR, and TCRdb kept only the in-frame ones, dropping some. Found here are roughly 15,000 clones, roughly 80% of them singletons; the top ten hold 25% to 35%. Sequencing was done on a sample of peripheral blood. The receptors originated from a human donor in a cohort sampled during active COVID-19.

CDR3 sequence: CATSPRGDIQYF. The DNA for the CDR3 is TGTGCCACCAGTCCCAGGGGAGACATTCAGTACTTC. The chain combines TRBV24-1 with TRBJ2-4, with TRBD1 as a possible D gene (6 bases). CDR1 and CDR2 from the germline V gene are KGHDR and SFDVKD. V lost 6 bases and J 8 bases, leaving 10 bases between the germline ends. This CDR3 has 12 residues.

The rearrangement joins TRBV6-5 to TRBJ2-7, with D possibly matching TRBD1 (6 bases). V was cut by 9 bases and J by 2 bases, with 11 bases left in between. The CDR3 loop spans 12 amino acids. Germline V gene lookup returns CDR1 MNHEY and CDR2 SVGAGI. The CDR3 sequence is CASLQGAYEQYF. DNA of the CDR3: TGTGCCAGTCTACAGGGAGCCTACGAGCAGTACTTC.

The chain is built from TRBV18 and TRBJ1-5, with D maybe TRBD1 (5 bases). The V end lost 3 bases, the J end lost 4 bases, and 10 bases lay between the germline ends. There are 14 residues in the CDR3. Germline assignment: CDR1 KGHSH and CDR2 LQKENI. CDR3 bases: TGTGCCAGCTCACCTATGGGGCAAAATCAGCCCCAGCATTTT. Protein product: CASSPMGQNQPQHF.